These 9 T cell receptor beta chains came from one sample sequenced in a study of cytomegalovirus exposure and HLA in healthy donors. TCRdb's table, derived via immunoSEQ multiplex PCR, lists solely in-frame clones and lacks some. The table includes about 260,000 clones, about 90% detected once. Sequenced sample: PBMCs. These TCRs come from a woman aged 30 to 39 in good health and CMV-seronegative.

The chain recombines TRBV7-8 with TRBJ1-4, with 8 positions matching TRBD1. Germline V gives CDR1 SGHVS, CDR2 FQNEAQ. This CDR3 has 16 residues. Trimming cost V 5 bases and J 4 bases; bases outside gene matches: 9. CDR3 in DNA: TGTGCCAGCAGCCCCCACGGGACAGGAAATAATGAAAAACTGTTTTTT. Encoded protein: CASSPHGTGNNEKLFF.

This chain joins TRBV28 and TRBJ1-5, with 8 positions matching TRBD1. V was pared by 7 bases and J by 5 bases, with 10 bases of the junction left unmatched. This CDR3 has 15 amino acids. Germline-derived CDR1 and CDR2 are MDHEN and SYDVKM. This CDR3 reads CASKIGQGGYQPQHF. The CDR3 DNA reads TGTGCCAGCAAGATAGGACAGGGAGGGTATCAGCCCCAGCATTTT.

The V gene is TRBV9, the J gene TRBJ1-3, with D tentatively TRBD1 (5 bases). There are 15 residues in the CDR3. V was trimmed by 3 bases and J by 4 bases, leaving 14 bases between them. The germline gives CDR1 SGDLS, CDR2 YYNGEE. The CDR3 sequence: CASSGRPGAGNTIYF. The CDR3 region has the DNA TGTGCCAGCAGCGGAAGACCCGGGGCAGGAAACACCATATATTTT.

The CDR3 DNA reads TGTGCCAGCAGGGTCAGCCGCAATCAGCCCCAGCATTTT. Translation: CASRVSRNQPQHF. The genes are TRBV28 and TRBJ1-5; D gene ambiguous. CDR1 is MDHEN and CDR2 is SYDVKM in the germline V gene. The CDR3 is 13 amino acids. The V gene lost 6 bases and the J gene lost 2 bases, with 8 bases spanning the gap.

Here the CDR3 reads CASNPLRDRGYGYTF. CDR3 nucleotides: TGTGCCAGCAACCCCCTCCGGGACAGGGGGTATGGCTACACCTTC. The rearrangement uses TRBV28 and TRBJ1-2, with 11 bases aligning to TRBD1. V gave up 7 bases and J gave up 5 bases; unmatched junction bases: 9. The CDR3 runs to 15 residues. Germline assignment: CDR1 MDHEN and CDR2 SYDVKM.

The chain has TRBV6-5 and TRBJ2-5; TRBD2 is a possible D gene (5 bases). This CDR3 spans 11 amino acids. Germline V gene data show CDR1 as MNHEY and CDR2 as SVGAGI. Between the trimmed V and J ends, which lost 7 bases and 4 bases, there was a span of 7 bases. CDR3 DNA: TGTGCCAGCACCGCGGGAGAGACCCAGTACTTC. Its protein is CASTAGETQYF.

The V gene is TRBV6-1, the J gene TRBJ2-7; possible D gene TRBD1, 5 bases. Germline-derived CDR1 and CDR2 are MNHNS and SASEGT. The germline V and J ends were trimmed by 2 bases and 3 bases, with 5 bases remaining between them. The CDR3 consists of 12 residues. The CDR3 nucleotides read TGTGCCAGCAGTGAAAGGGGCTACGAGCAGTACTTC. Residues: CASSERGYEQYF.

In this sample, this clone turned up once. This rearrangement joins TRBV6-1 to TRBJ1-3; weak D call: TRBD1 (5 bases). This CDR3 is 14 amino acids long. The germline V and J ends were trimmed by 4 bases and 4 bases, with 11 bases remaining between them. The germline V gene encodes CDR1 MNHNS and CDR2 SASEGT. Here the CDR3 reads CASSGRGTGNTIYF. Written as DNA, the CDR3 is TGTGCCAGCAGTGGTCGAGGGACCGGAAACACCATATATTTT.

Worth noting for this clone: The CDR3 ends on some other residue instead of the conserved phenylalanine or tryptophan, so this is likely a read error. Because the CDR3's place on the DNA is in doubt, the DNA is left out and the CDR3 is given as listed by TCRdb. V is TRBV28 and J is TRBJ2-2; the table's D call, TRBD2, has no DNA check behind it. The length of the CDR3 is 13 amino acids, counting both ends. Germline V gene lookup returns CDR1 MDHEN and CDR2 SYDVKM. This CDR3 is CATTPNRAGEHII.